These 28 T cell receptor beta chains were sequenced from one sample in a study of blood T cells in healthy people across ages. Next came a second PCR, run for roughly 7 to 12 cycles, which used a sample-barcoded 5' primer along with a J-beta primer mix. TCRdb redid the calling of the 5' RACE reads with MiXCR, one entry per CDR3 protein. The sample contains roughly 700,000 distinct CDR3 sequences, 20% to 25% of which appear only once. The same data also went into a second study, on T cells of mothers and their children.

The sequencing input was blood. Receptor source: a boy younger than 18 in good health.

The genes are TRBV5-1 and TRBJ2-7; D uncertain. This CDR3 is 12 amino acids long. The V end lost 4 bases, the J end lost 5 bases, and 10 bases lay between the germline ends. Germline CDR1 reads SGHRS; CDR2 reads YFSETQ. The CDR3 DNA reads as TGCGCCAGCAGCGTCAACTTGGACGAGCAGTACTTC. This encodes CASSVNLDEQYF.

This clonotype showed up just a few times. J is TRBJ1-1 and V is TRBV15; the D is unclear. V was cut by 4 bases and J by 4 bases, with 13 bases left in between. Germline loops: CDR1 LNHNV, CDR2 YYDKDF (reference sequence). The CDR3 runs to 14 residues. CDR3 nucleotides: TGTGCCACCAGCACCGTGACACTGAGCACTGAAGCTTTCTTT. This codes for CATSTVTLSTEAFF. The full variable domain, rest sourced from reference TRBV15 and TRBJ1-1, is DAMVIQNPRYQVTQFGKPVTLSCSQTLNHNVMYWYQQKSSQAPKLLFHYYDKDFNNEADTPDNFQSRRPNTSFCFLDIRSPGLGDTAMYLCATSTVTLSTEAFFGQGTRLTVV.

This chain links TRBV6-6 with TRBJ2-5; 7 bases agree with TRBD1. Germline CDR1 is MNHNY and CDR2 is SVGAGI (reference sequence). V shed 0 bases and J 4 bases; nucleotides not matched to a gene: 8. The CDR3 sequence is 16 residues long. The CDR3 region has the DNA TGTGCCAGCAGTTACTCGACAGGGAGTGGGCGAGAGACCCAGTACTTC. Translating it yields CASSYSTGSGRETQYF.

This clonotype showed up just a few times. The genes are TRBV15 and TRBJ2-7; TRBD1 aligns across 11 bases. V lost 1 base to trimming and J lost 3 bases; unmatched junction nucleotides: 2. The CDR3 is 15 amino acids. The germline gives CDR1 LNHNV, CDR2 YYDKDF (reference sequence). As DNA, the CDR3 is TGTGCCACCAGCAGAGGTGGGACAGGGGGCTACGAGCAGTACTTC. Translation gives CATSRGGTGGYEQYF.

This chain joins TRBV7-2 and TRBJ2-1; D gene ambiguous. Germline CDR1 and CDR2: SGHTA and FQGNSA. The CDR3 spans 14 residues. V was pared by 2 bases and J by 1 base, with 6 bases between. CDR3 sequence reads: CASSLPMSYNEQFF. CDR3 DNA: TGTGCCAGCAGCTTACCAATGTCCTACAATGAGCAGTTCTTC.

This clonotype was picked up a small number of times. The rearrangement links TRBV20-1 to TRBJ2-5; D is possibly TRBD2 (5 bases). The CDR3 totals 12 residues. Germline CDR1 DFQATT, CDR2 SNEGSKA (reference sequence). Trimming pared 6 bases from V and 5 bases from J, leaving 13 bases between. Here the CDR3 reads CSAPPAGETQYF. CDR3 DNA sequence: TGCAGTGCCCCCCCGGCGGGTGAGACCCAGTACTTC.

The rearrangement uses TRBV6-5 and TRBJ2-2, with 11 bases lining up with TRBD2. Germline CDR1 is MNHEY and CDR2 is SVGAGI. CDR3 length equals 15 residues. V was clipped by 6 bases and J by 7 bases; unmatched bases: 7. The CDR3 DNA is TGTGCCAGCAGGGTACTAGCGGGAGCGGTCGGGGAGCTGTTTTTT. Its translation is CASRVLAGAVGELFF.

This chain uses TRBV4-2 with TRBJ2-7; 8 bases align to TRBD1. The junction had 8 bases not matched to a gene; V was cut back by 0 bases and J by 4 bases. The CDR3 runs to 16 residues. The germline V gene has CDR1 LGHNA and CDR2 YNFKEQ. The CDR3 DNA reads as TGTGCCAGCAGCCAAGAGTCGCAGGGGGCTATGTACGAGCAGTACTTC. It codes for CASSQESQGAMYEQYF.

The chain combines TRBV4-1 with TRBJ2-2, with D perhaps assigned TRBD1 or TRBD2 (5 bases each). In germline, CDR1 is MGHRA, CDR2 YSYEKL. Trimming removed 6 bases from V and 5 bases from J, with 13 bases in between. The CDR3 is 14 residues long. For the CDR3, the DNA is TGCGCCAGCAGGGTGGGAGAGGGGACCGGGGAGCTGTTTTTT. It is translated as CASRVGEGTGELFF.

The chain links TRBV5-1 to TRBJ2-5; TRBD2 agrees at 7 bases. In germline, CDR1 is SGHRS, CDR2 YFSETQ. Germline trimming cut 4 bases from V and 3 bases from J; bases unmatched to any gene: 6. This CDR3 region has 14 residues. In DNA form, the CDR3 reads TGCGCCAGCAGCCAGCGGGACTTCAAAGAGACCCAGTACTTC. This codes for CASSQRDFKETQYF. The entire variable domain, with the rest obtained from reference TRBV5-1 and TRBJ2-5, is as follows: KAGVTQTPRYLIKTRGQQVTLSCSPISGHRSVSWYQQTPGQGLQFLFEYFSETQRNKGNFPGRFSGRQFSNSRSEMNVSTLELGDSALYLCASSQRDFKETQYFGPGTRLLVL.

This chain links TRBV27 with TRBJ2-4, with 9 positions matching TRBD1. V lost 4 bases, J lost 6 bases, and 7 bases stayed unmatched. Looked up from germline, CDR1 is MNHEY and CDR2 is SMNVEV (reference sequence). The CDR3 extends over 15 amino acids. CDR3 coding DNA: TGTGCCAGCAGTTCGGAGCGGGACAGGGTAAACATTCAGTACTTC. This codes for CASSSERDRVNIQYF.

This clonotype was detected only a few times. The genes are TRBV7-9 and TRBJ2-5, with a tentative D call TRBD2 (5 bases). The germline gives CDR1 SEHNR, CDR2 FQNEAQ (reference sequence). Deletions cut 2 bases from V and 4 bases from J, with 11 bases between. This CDR3 has 14 residues. Here the CDR3 reads CASSLISAGETQYF. CDR3 nucleotide sequence: TGTGCCAGCAGCTTAATCTCGGCGGGAGAGACCCAGTACTTC.

This chain joins TRBV7-2 and TRBJ1-2; D call uncertain. Trimming shortened V by 3 bases and J by 4 bases, and 9 bases separated the two germline ends. This CDR3 has 13 residues. Looked up from germline, CDR1 is SGHTA and CDR2 is FQGNSA. The CDR3 spells CASSFSESYGYTF. CDR3 sequence (DNA): TGTGCCAGCAGCTTTTCAGAGAGCTATGGCTACACCTTC.

The rearrangement uses TRBV4-1 and TRBJ2-7, with D possibly matching TRBD2 (5 bases). Germline V gene lookup returns CDR1 MGHRA and CDR2 YSYEKL. Trimming took off 1 base at V and 4 bases at J, with 17 bases between the two ends. The CDR3 totals 16 residues. The CDR3 nucleotides read TGCGCCAGCAGCCAAGCCCTAGCCCCCTGGTTGTACGAGCAGTACTTC. Translating it yields CASSQALAPWLYEQYF.

This chain links TRBV5-1 with TRBJ2-5, with 7 bases fitting TRBD1. Germline CDR1 reads SGHRS; CDR2 reads YFSETQ. This CDR3 has 15 residues. With 4 bases clipped from V and 5 bases from J, the junction kept 11 bases outside the gene matches. The CDR3 DNA sequence: TGCGCCAGCAGCCCGTGGGTCGAAGGGGGCGAGACCCAGTACTTC. Protein product: CASSPWVEGGETQYF.

The rearrangement joins TRBV20-1 to TRBJ2-5, with 10 bases aligning to TRBD2. The CDR3 runs to 15 residues. The germline V gene encodes CDR1 DFQATT and CDR2 SNEGSKA (reference sequence). Unmatched junction bases numbered 18, after V lost 6 bases and J lost 11 bases. The CDR3 sequence is CSAPSLTSGREEQYF. In DNA, the CDR3 is TGCAGTGCCCCAAGCCTGACTAGCGGGCGGGAAGAGCAGTACTTC.

This chain links TRBV4-3 with TRBJ2-5; TRBD2 aligns across 9 bases. Trimming cost V 1 base and J 2 bases; bases outside gene matches: 11. The V gene's germline CDR1 is LGHNA and CDR2 YSLEER. CDR3 length equals 18 residues. Here the CDR3 DNA reads TGCGCCAGCAGCCAAGGTGGCGGGGGGGCACTCTTACAAGAGACCCAGTACTTC. Its protein product is CASSQGGGGALLQETQYF.

The chain couples TRBV29-1 to TRBJ2-5; maybe TRBD1 (5 bases). The length of the CDR3 is 13 residues. The germline gives CDR1 SQVTM, CDR2 ANQGSEA. V was cut by 5 bases and J by 4 bases, with 14 bases left in between. The CDR3 region is CSVKTVWAETQYF. The CDR3 bases are TGCAGCGTTAAGACAGTGTGGGCAGAGACCCAGTACTTC.

This chain links TRBV4-1 with TRBJ2-7; possible D gene TRBD2, 6 bases. Germline lookup yields CDR1 MGHRA and CDR2 YSYEKL. The V and J ends lost 2 bases and 6 bases respectively, with 11 bases between them. This CDR3 is built from 13 residues. The CDR3 spells CASSQIAEGEQYF. The CDR3 DNA is TGCGCCAGCAGCCAAATAGCGGAAGGCGAGCAGTACTTC.

Here the CDR3 reads CSAERDNGELFF. The CDR3 DNA reads as TGCAGCGCCGAACGGGATAACGGGGAGCTGTTTTTT. This chain joins TRBV29-1 and TRBJ2-2; a possible D gene is TRBD2 (5 bases). Trimming took 7 bases from V and 7 from J, leaving 13 bases between them. The CDR3 has 12 amino acids. CDR1 and CDR2 (germline): SQVTM, ANQGSEA.

The genes are TRBV4-3 and TRBJ1-6; perhaps TRBD1 as D (5 bases). The CDR3 sequence is 17 residues long. CDR1 and CDR2 (germline): LGHNA, YSLEER. V lost 0 bases and J lost 6, with 15 bases in between. This CDR3 is CASSQDSPLGGNSPLHF. In DNA, the CDR3 is TGCGCCAGCAGCCAAGATTCACCCCTGGGGGGTAATTCACCCCTCCACTTT.

This clonotype was counted a few times. This CDR3 is CASISPGQNMNTEAFF. The CDR3 DNA sequence: TGTGCCAGCATCTCACCGGGACAGAATATGAACACTGAAGCTTTCTTT. The gene calls are TRBV28 and TRBJ1-1; TRBD1 matches 7 bases. The CDR3 length is 16 residues. In germline, CDR1 is MDHEN, CDR2 SYDVKM. Trimming cost V 7 bases and J 0 bases; bases outside gene matches: 11.

This clonotype was seen more than once but under ten times. This chain links TRBV3-1 with TRBJ2-1; no clear D gene. Trimming removed 0 bases from V and 4 bases from J, with 7 bases in between. In germline, CDR1 is LGHDT, CDR2 YNNKEL (reference sequence). CDR3 length equals 14 residues. This chain's CDR3 is CASSQEATYNEQFF. The CDR3 nucleotides read TGTGCCAGCAGCCAAGAGGCTACGTACAATGAGCAGTTCTTC.

This clonotype was detected once. The genes are TRBV21-1 and TRBJ2-5; the DNA was not compared with TRBD1, the D call given in the table. TRBV21-1 is a listed pseudogene. The CDR3 is 18 residues long. CDR3: CASSKEETIIQGQETQYF. CDR3 in DNA: TGTGCCAGCAGCAAAGAAGAGACTATTATACAGGGCCAAGAGACCCAGTACTTC.

This chain links TRBV20-1 with TRBJ2-7; 7 bases align to TRBD1. The CDR3 runs 15 residues. Trimming cost V 0 bases and J 4 bases; bases outside gene matches: 9. The germline V gene has CDR1 DFQATT and CDR2 SNEGSKA (reference sequence). The CDR3 protein is CSARDFRTGSYEQYF. CDR3 nucleotides: TGCAGTGCTAGAGATTTTCGGACAGGATCGTACGAGCAGTACTTC.

The chain combines TRBV2 with TRBJ2-5, with D perhaps TRBD2 (6 bases). The end of the DNA aligns better with TRBJ2-1, so the J call may be wrong. The V gene's germline CDR1 is SNHLY and CDR2 FYNNEI. The CDR3 is 13 residues long. CDR3 bases: TGTGCCAGAGGAGGGTCTACGGTCACTGAGCAGTTCTTC. Its protein is CARGGSTVTEQFF.

The chain uses TRBV7-9 and TRBJ2-2; tentative D call: TRBD2 (5 bases). Deletions cut 11 bases from V and 0 bases from J, with 10 bases between. The CDR3 has 13 residues. Germline CDR1 is SEHNR and CDR2 is FQNEAQ (reference sequence). This chain's CDR3 is CAGEGSNTGELFF. The CDR3 nucleotides read TGTGCCGGAGAGGGCTCGAACACCGGGGAGCTGTTTTTT.

The chain uses TRBV7-9 and TRBJ1-4, with 7 bases identical to TRBD1. The CDR3 runs to 18 residues. Germline V CDR1 and CDR2: SEHNR, FQNEAQ (reference sequence). Trimming removed 1 base from V and 6 bases from J; junction bases left unmatched: 14. For the CDR3, the DNA is TGTGCCAGCAGCTTAGTTTGGGCAGGGGGAAGGAGCGATGAAAAACTGTTTTTT. Encoded protein: CASSLVWAGGRSDEKLFF.